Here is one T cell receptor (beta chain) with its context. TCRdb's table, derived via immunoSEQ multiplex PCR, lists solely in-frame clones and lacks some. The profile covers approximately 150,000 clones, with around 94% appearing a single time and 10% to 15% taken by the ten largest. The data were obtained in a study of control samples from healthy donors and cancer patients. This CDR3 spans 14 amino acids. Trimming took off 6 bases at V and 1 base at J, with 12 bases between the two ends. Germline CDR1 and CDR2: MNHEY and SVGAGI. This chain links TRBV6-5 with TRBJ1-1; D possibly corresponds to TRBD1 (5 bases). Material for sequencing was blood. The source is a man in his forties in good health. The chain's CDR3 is CASRPGLTNTEAFF. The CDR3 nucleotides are TGTGCCAGCAGACCGGGACTTACGAACACTGAAGCTTTCTTT.